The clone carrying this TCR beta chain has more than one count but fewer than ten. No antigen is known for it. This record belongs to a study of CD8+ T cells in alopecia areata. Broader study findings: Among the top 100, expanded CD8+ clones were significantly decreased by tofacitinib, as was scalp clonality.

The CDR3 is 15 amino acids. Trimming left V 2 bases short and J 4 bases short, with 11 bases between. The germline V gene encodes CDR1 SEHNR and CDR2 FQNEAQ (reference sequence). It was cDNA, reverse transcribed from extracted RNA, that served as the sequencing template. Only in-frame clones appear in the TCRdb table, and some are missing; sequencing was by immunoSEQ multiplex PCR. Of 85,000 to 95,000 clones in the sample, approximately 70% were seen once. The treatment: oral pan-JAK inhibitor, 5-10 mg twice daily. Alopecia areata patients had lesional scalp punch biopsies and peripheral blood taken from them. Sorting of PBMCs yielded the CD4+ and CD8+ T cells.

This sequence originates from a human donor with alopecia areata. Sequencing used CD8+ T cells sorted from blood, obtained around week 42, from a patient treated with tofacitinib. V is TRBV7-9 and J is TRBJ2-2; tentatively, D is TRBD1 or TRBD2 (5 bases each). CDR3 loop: CASSLSGGTTGELFF. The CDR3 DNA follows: TGTGCCAGCAGCTTAAGTGGGGGTACCACCGGGGAGCTGTTTTTT.